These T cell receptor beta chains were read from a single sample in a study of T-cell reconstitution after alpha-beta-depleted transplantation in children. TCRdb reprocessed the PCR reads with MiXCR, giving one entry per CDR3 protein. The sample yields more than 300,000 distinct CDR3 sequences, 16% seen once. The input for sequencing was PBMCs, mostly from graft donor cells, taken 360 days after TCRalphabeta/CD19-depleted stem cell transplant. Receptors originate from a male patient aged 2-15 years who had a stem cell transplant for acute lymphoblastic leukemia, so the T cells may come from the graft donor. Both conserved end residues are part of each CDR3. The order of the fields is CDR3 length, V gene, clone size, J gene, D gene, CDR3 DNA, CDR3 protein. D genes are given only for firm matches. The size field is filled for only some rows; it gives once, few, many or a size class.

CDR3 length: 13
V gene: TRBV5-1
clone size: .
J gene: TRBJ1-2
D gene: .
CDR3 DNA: TGCGCCAGCAGCTTGGACAATAACTATGGCTACACCTTC
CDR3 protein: CASSLDNNYGYTF

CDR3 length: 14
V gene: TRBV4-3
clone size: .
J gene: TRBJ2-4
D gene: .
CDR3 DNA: TGCGCCAGCAGCCAAGGGGGAAGGACGGACATTCAGTACTTC
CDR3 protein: CASSQGGRTDIQYF

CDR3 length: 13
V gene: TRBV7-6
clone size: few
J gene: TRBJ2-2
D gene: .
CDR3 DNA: TGTGCCAGCAGCTTAGAAAGCAGCGGGGAGCTGTTTTTT
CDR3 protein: CASSLESSGELFF

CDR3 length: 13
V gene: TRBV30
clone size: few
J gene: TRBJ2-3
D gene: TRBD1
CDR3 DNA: TGTGCCTGGAGGCGACAGGGGCTAGATACGCAGTATTTT
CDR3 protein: CAWRRQGLDTQYF

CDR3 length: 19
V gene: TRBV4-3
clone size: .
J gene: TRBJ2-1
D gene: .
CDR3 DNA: TGCGCCAGCAGCCAAAAACCCTACAACAGGGTGGGCTCCTACAATGAGCAGTTCTTC
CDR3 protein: CASSQKPYNRVGSYNEQFF

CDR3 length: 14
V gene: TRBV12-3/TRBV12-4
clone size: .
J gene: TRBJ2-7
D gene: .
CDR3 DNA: TGTGCCAGCAGCCACAAAGTCAGCTCCTACGAGCAGTACTTC
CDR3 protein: CASSHKVSSYEQYF

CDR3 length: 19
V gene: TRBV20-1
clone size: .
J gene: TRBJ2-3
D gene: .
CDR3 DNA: TGCAGTGCTAGCCCCGGAGGGGTCACTTCAACGTATAGCACAGATACGCAGTATTTT
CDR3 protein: CSASPGGVTSTYSTDTQYF

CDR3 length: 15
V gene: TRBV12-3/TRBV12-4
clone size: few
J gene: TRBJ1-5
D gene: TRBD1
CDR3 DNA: TGTGCCAGCAGTCCCGACAGGGACACAGTTCAGCCCCAGCATTTT
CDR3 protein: CASSPDRDTVQPQHF

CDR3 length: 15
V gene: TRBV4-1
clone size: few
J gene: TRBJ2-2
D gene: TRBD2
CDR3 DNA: TGCGCCAGCAGCCTTGGATTAGCGGGAGCCGGGGAGCTGTTTTTT
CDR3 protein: CASSLGLAGAGELFF

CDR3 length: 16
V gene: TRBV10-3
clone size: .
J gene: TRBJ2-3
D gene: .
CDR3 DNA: TGTGCCATCTTGGAGCCGGCTGAAGTAGGTCACGATACGCAGTATTTT
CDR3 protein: CAILEPAEVGHDTQYF

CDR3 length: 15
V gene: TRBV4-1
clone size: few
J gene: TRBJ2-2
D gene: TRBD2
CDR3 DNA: TGCGCCAGCAGCCACCGTATAGCGGGACCCGGGGAGCTGTTTTTT
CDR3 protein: CASSHRIAGPGELFF

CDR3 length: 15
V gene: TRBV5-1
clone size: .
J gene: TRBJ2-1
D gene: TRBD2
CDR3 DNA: TGCGCCAGCAGCTTGGTCCTAGCGGGAGGCTATGAGCAGTTCTTC
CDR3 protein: CASSLVLAGGYEQFF

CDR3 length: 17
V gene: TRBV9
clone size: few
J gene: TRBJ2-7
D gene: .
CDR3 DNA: TGTGCCAGCAGCGTAGGTCTTCGAGGGCAGGGCAGTTACGAGCAGTACTTC
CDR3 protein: CASSVGLRGQGSYEQYF

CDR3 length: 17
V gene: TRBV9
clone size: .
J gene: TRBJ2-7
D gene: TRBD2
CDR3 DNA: TGTGCCAGCAGCCGACAGAGAGCGCGGGAGGGCCGGTACGAGCAGTACTTC
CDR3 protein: CASSRQRAREGRYEQYF

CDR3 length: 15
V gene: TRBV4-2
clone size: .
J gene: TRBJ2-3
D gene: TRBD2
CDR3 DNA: TGTGCCAGCAGCCTCGGGGGAGGGCCCACAGATACGCAGTATTTT
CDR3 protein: CASSLGGGPTDTQYF

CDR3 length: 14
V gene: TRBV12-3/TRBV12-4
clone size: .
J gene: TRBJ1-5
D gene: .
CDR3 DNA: TGTGCCAGCAGTTGGGCAGGCGCCCATCAGCCCCAGCATTTT
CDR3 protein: CASSWAGAHQPQHF

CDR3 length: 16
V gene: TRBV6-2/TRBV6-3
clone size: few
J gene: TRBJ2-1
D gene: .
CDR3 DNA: TGTGCCAGCAGTGATGACAGTCTTACCTTTCACAATGAGCAGTTCTTC
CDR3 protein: CASSDDSLTFHNEQFF

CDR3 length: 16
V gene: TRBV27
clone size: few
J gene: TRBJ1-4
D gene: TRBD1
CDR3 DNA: TGTGCCAGCAGTTCCAGCCGCAGGGGGCTTGGTGAAAAACTGTTTTTT
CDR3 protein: CASSSSRRGLGEKLFF

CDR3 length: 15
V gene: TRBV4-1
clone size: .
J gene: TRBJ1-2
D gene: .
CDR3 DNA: TGCGCCAGCAGCCCACTCTCCAGGAGGAACTATGGCTACACCTTC
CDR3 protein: CASSPLSRRNYGYTF

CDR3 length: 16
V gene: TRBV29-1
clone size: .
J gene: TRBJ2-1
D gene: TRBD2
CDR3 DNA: TGCAGCGTTGTAGTGGGTCTTGCGGGACTAGACAATGAGCAGTTCTTC
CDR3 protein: CSVVVGLAGLDNEQFF

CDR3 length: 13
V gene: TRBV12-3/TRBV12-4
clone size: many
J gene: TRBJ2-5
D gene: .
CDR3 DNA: TGCGCCAGCAGCTTGGCCGGGGTAGAGACCCAGTACTTC
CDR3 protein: CASSLAGVETQYF

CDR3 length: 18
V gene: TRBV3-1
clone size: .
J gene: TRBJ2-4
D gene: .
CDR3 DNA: TGTGCCAGCAGCCAAGATCTCGGCAGGGTACTAGCCAAAAACATTCAGTACTTC
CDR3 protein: CASSQDLGRVLAKNIQYF

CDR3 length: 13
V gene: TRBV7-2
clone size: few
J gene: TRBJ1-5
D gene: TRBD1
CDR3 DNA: TGTGCCAGCAGCTTTACAGGGGATCAGCCCCAGCATTTT
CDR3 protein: CASSFTGDQPQHF

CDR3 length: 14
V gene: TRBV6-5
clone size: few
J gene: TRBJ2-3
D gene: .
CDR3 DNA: TGTGCCAGCAGTTACTCTGTGGAAGCAGATACGCAGTATTTT
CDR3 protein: CASSYSVEADTQYF

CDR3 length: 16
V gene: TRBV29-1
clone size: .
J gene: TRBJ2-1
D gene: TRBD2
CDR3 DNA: TGCAGCGTTGAACTATGGAGGGAGGGCCTGGACAATGAGCAGTTCTTC
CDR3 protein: CSVELWREGLDNEQFF

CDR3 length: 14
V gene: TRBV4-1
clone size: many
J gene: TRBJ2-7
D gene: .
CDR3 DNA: TGCGCCAGCAGCCAAGGGCGGGGCTCCTACGAGCAGTACTTC
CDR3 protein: CASSQGRGSYEQYF

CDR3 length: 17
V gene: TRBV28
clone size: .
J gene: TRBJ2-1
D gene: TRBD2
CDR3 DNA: TGTGCCAGCAGCCAAACATTAGCGGGAGCCTCCTACAATGAGCAGTTCTTC
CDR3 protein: CASSQTLAGASYNEQFF

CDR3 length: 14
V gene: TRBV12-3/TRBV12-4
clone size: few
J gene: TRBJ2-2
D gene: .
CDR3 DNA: TGTGCCAGCGCCGGGACTTTCCGAACCGGGGAGCTGTTTTTT
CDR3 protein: CASAGTFRTGELFF

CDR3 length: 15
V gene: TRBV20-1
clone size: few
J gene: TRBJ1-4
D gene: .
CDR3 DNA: TGCAGTGCTAGAGCCCTCGGGGGCCCTAATGAAAAACTGTTTTTT
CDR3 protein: CSARALGGPNEKLFF

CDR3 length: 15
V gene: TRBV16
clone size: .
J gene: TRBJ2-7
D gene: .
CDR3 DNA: TGTGCCAGCAGTCACAGGGTACCCCTCACCTACGAGCAGTACTTC
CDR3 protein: CASSHRVPLTYEQYF

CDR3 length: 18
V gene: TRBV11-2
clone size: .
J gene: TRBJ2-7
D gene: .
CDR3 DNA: TGTGCCAGCAGCTTAGAGGGGGTAGGGCCCTTCAGCTCCTACGAGCAGTACTTC
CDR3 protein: CASSLEGVGPFSSYEQYF

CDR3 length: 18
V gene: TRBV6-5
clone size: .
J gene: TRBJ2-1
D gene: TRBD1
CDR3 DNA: TGTGCCGGGGGGGGGACAGGGGGGCTTGGGATTGTAAACAATGAGCAGTTCTTC
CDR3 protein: CAGGGTGGLGIVNNEQFF

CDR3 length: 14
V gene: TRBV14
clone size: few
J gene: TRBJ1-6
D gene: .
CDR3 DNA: TGTGCCAGCAGCCAAGGACTCGAGGTTTCACCCCTCCACTTT
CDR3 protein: CASSQGLEVSPLHF

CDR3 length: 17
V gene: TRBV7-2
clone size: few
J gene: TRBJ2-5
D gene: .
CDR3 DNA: TGTGCCAGCAGCTTCCCCCCCAGGGGTTTTCTTAAGTTTGCCCAGTACTTC
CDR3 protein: CASSFPPRGFLKFAQYF

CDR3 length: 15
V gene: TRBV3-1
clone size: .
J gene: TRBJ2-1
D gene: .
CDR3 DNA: TGTGCCAGCGGCCACCGGGGGTCCCAAGTAAATGAGCAGTTCTTC
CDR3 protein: CASGHRGSQVNEQFF

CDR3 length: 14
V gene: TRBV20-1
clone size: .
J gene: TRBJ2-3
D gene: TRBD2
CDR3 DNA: TGCAGTGCCCAAAGACTAGCGGGATGGGGTACGCAGTATTTT
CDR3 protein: CSAQRLAGWGTQYF

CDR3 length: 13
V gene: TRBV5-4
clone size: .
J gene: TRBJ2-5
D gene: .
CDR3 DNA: TGTGCCAGCAGCCCACAGAATCAAAAGACCCAGTACTTC
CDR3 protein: CASSPQNQKTQYF

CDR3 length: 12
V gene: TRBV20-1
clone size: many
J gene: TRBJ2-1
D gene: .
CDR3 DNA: TGCAGTGCTACAGCGTACTACAATGAGCAGTTCTTC
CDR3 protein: CSATAYYNEQFF